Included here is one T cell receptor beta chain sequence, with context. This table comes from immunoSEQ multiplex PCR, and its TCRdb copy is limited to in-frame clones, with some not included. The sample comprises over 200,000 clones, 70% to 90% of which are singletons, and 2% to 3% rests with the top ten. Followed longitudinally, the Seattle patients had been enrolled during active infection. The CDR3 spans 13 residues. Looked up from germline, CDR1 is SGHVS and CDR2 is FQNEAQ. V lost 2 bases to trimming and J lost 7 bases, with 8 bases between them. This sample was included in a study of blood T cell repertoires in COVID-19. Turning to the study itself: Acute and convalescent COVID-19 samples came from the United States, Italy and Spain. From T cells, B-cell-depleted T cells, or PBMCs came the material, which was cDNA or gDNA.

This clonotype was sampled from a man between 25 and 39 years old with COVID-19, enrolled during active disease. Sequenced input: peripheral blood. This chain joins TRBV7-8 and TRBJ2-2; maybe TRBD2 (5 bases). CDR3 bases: TGTGCCAGCAGCTTAAGGACTGGCGGGGAGCTGTTTTTT. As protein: CASSLRTGGELFF.